The 30 T cell receptor beta chains given below trace back to one sample, sequenced in a study of blood T cell repertoires in COVID-19 (dated by TCRdb to the early 2020s). Preparation of the library involved the immunoSEQ multiplex PCR assay. The source is immuneACCESS, and TCRdb retained only in-frame sequences with V and J called. Part of the clones is not carried over; for the studies checked, unresolved V genes explain less than half of this, and the remainder is unexplained. The sample table holds about 380,000 clones, of which less than 85% were seen once. 3.5% to 4% of the sample goes to the ten largest clones. Sequenced sample: peripheral blood. Every receptor here comes from a woman between 18 and 30 years old with acute or convalescent COVID-19.

The CDR3 is CATRGRGYTGELFF. In DNA form, the CDR3 reads TGTGCCACTCGGGGCAGGGGATATACCGGGGAGCTGTTTTTT. The chain has TRBV15 and TRBJ2-2; weak D call: TRBD1 (6 bases). V was pared by 9 bases and J by 5 bases, with 16 bases between. The CDR3 sequence is 14 residues long. Germline V gene lookup returns CDR1 LNHNV and CDR2 YYDKDF (reference sequence).

V usage is TRBV6-5 and J usage is TRBJ1-5; D is uncertain. The CDR3 has 14 amino acids. The ends were cut back, 6 bases at V and 6 bases at J, with 15 bases in the middle. Germline V gene sequence: CDR1 MNHEY, CDR2 SVGAGI. Written as DNA, the CDR3 is TGTGCCAGCAGACCCCCGGGGAGCGGTCAGCCCCAGCATTTT. Its translation: CASRPPGSGQPQHF.

The CDR3 DNA reads TGTGCCAGCAGCGGGGGCCGGGACAGAGCTTCCATGAACACTGAAGCTTTCTTT. As protein: CASSGGRDRASMNTEAFF. This chain joins TRBV7-8 and TRBJ1-1, with TRBD1 matching over 7 bases. Germline CDR1 SGHVS, CDR2 FQNEAQ. This CDR3 contains 18 residues. Trimming at V came to 5 bases and at J to 0 bases, leaving 15 bases not matched to a gene.

This clone was seen just once. The chain links TRBV5-1 to TRBJ1-1; 10 nucleotides align to TRBD1. CDR1 SGHRS and CDR2 YFSETQ come from the germline V gene. CDR3 size: 15 residues. V trimming: 0 bases; J trimming: 6 bases; junction bases outside the gene matches: 5. The chain's CDR3 is CASSLVTGGYSEAFF. CDR3 bases: TGCGCCAGCAGCTTGGTGACAGGGGGCTATTCTGAAGCTTTCTTT.

V and J are TRBV28 and TRBJ1-5, with D maybe TRBD1 (5 bases). CDR3 size: 13 residues. V lost 4 bases, J lost 5 bases, and 9 bases lay in between. CDR1 is MDHEN, CDR2 SYDVKM, per germline. Written as DNA, the CDR3 is TGTGCCAGCAGTTGGGGCAGGGATCAGCCCCAGCATTTT. Its protein is CASSWGRDQPQHF.

The gene calls are TRBV12-5 and TRBJ1-4, with D uncertain. The germline CDR1 and CDR2 sequences are LGHNT and FRNRAP. The CDR3 sequence is 14 residues long. The V and J ends lost 6 bases and 0 bases respectively, with 8 bases between them. CDR3 DNA sequence: TGTGCTAGTGGGCCAACAGCAACTAATGAAAAACTGTTTTTT. Translating gives CASGPTATNEKLFF.

The J gene is TRBJ1-1, the V gene TRBV28; D call uncertain. CDR3 length equals 14 residues. Germline CDR1 and CDR2: MDHEN and SYDVKM. The V gene lost 5 bases and the J gene lost 6 bases, with 16 bases spanning the gap. This CDR3 is CASSVTARWAEAFF. The CDR3 nucleotides read TGTGCCAGCAGTGTGACCGCGAGGTGGGCTGAAGCTTTCTTT.

This clone showed up just once. The chain links TRBV19 to TRBJ1-2; possible D gene TRBD1, 6 bases. Germline CDR1 and CDR2: LNHDA and SQIVND (reference sequence). The V gene lost 5 bases and the J gene lost 4 bases, with 17 bases spanning the gap. The CDR3 loop spans 15 amino acids. CDR3 region: CASSPTGGQTYGYTF. The CDR3, as DNA: TGTGCCAGTAGTCCCACCGGCGGACAGACCTATGGCTACACCTTC. The entire variable domain, with the rest obtained from reference TRBV19 and TRBJ1-2, is as follows: DGGITQSPKYLFRKEGQNVTLSCEQNLNHDAMYWYRQDPGQGLRLIYYSQIVNDFQKGDIAEGYSVSREKKESFPLTVTSAQKNPTAFYLCASSPTGGQTYGYTFGSGTRLTVV.

A note on this clone: At one end, the junction sequence differs from germline, possibly due to a read error. The DNA of the CDR3 is TGTGCCAGAAGTGACGGGGGCCGCCAGCCCCAGCATTTT. The encoded protein is CARSDGGRQPQHF. J is TRBJ1-5 and V is TRBV6-4, with D maybe TRBD1 (6 bases). This CDR3 comprises 13 residues. CDR1 is MRHNA and CDR2 is SNTAGT in the germline V gene.

Here the CDR3 reads CASSQERSGLNEQYF. The CDR3 DNA reads as TGTGCCAGCAGCCAAGAGAGAAGCGGGCTTAACGAGCAGTACTTC. This chain joins TRBV14 and TRBJ2-7, with D tentatively TRBD2 (6 bases). Trimming took 0 bases from V and 5 from J, leaving 14 bases between them. The CDR3 is 15 amino acids. From germline, CDR1 is SGHDN and CDR2 FVKESK.

The chain employs TRBV23-1 and TRBJ2-5, with TRBD1 identical over 9 bases. TRBV23-1 is an open reading frame whose function is uncertain. CDR3 size: 16 residues. V trimming: 2 bases; J trimming: 6 bases; junction bases outside the gene matches: 10. The CDR3 sequence is CASSQHETGGMKTQYF. CDR3 bases: TGCGCCAGCAGTCAACATGAAACAGGGGGCATGAAGACCCAGTACTTC.

The CDR3 DNA is TGTGCCAGCAGCCAAGAGCCGGGCGGGGGCGCGGAGGCAGATACGCAGTATTTT. This gives the protein CASSQEPGGGAEADTQYF. This chain connects TRBV3-1 (or the pseudogene TRBV3-2) to TRBJ2-3; D is possibly TRBD2 (7 bases). V was pared by 0 bases and J by 4 bases, with 20 bases between. Germline V gene data show CDR1 as LGHDT and CDR2 as YNNKEL (reference sequence). The CDR3 spans 18 residues.

The chain links TRBV9 to TRBJ1-6; 10 bases match TRBD1. This CDR3 comprises 16 residues. CDR1 is SGDLS, CDR2 YYNGEE, per germline. V shed 4 bases, J shed 9 bases, and the junction held 10 bases outside the gene matches. CDR3 in amino acids: CASSPTGQGEGSPLHF. DNA of the CDR3: TGTGCCAGCAGCCCCACCGGACAGGGGGAAGGTTCACCCCTCCACTTT.

The CDR3 sequence: CASTRSGSHEQFF. The CDR3 DNA reads TGTGCCAGCACGCGGAGCGGGAGTCATGAGCAGTTCTTC. The chain links TRBV6-5 to TRBJ2-1; the match to TRBD2 covers 8 bases. V shed 7 bases, J shed 8 bases, and the junction held 7 bases outside the gene matches. The germline V gene encodes CDR1 MNHEY and CDR2 SVGAGI. The CDR3 loop spans 13 amino acids.

The rearrangement uses TRBV13 and TRBJ2-7; 10 bases agree with TRBD2. From germline, CDR1 is PRHDT and CDR2 FYEKMQ (reference sequence). V lost 0 bases to trimming and J lost 5 bases; unmatched junction nucleotides: 7. This CDR3 spans 16 amino acids. The CDR3 sequence is CASSLGPLAGANEQYF. CDR3 in DNA: TGTGCCAGCAGCTTAGGCCCCCTAGCGGGAGCTAACGAGCAGTACTTC.

This sequence joins TRBV6-2 or TRBV6-3 and TRBJ2-1, with 12 bases aligning to TRBD2. CDR3 size: 15 residues. Germline CDR1 is MNHEY and CDR2 is SVGEGT. V dropped 2 bases and J dropped 6; count of bases not matched to a gene: 2. CDR3 nucleotides: TGTGCCAGCAGTTACGGGACTAGCGGGTCCAATGAGCAGTTCTTC. It encodes CASSYGTSGSNEQFF.

The rearrangement uses TRBV29-1 and TRBJ2-5; TRBD1 matches at 7 bases. Trimming at V came to 5 bases and at J to 4 bases, leaving 13 bases not matched to a gene. The CDR3 is 15 residues long. Per the germline V gene, CDR1 is SQVTM and CDR2 is ANQGSEA. The CDR3 region has the DNA TGCAGCGTTCGGATTAGGGACAGTTATAGAGAGACCCAGTACTTC. As protein: CSVRIRDSYRETQYF.

This clone was recorded only once. This chain joins TRBV19 and TRBJ2-7; 8 bases are shared with TRBD1. CDR1 is LNHDA and CDR2 is SQIVND in the germline V gene (reference sequence). The V and J ends lost 7 bases and 2 bases, in that order; junction bases with no gene match: 7. This CDR3 contains 14 residues. The CDR3 coding sequence is TGTGCCAGTACAACCGGGACAGGTCCCTACGAGCAGTACTTC. It codes for CASTTGTGPYEQYF.

This chain joins TRBV5-5 and TRBJ1-1; TRBD1 is a possible D gene (6 bases). This CDR3 region has 15 residues. Looked up from germline, CDR1 is SGHKS and CDR2 is YYEKEE (reference sequence). V dropped 0 bases and J dropped 4 bases, with 13 bases sitting between them. CDR3: CASSLESGDGTEAFF. CDR3 in DNA: TGTGCCAGCAGCTTGGAGTCAGGGGACGGCACTGAAGCTTTCTTT.

The chain carries TRBV6-6 and TRBJ2-7; 16 nucleotides agree with TRBD2. Germline V gene sequence: CDR1 MNHNY, CDR2 SVGAGI (reference sequence). The CDR3 has 17 residues. Losses at the gene ends were 5 bases for V and 6 bases for J; bases not matched to a gene: 10. CDR3 region: CASSPGTSGGAVTEQYF. The CDR3 coding sequence is TGTGCCAGCAGTCCCGGGACTAGCGGGGGGGCAGTTACCGAGCAGTACTTC.

The chain has TRBV9 and TRBJ2-7; the D gene is possibly TRBD2 (7 bases). Trimming shortened V by 0 bases and J by 5 bases, and 15 bases separated the two germline ends. The CDR3 extends over 15 amino acids. CDR1 and CDR2 from the germline V gene are SGDLS and YYNGEE. The CDR3 DNA sequence: TGTGCCAGCAGCGTAGTCGGGGGGCCGAAGGACGAGCAGTACTTC. The encoded protein is CASSVVGGPKDEQYF.

The V call is TRBV11-1, the J call TRBJ2-2; 8 bases fit TRBD1. The germline V gene encodes CDR1 SGHAT and CDR2 FQDESV (reference sequence). V trimming: 3 bases; J trimming: 0 bases; junction bases outside the gene matches: 0. The CDR3 has 15 amino acids. The CDR3 region is CASSLTGANTGELFF. The CDR3 DNA reads as TGTGCCAGCAGCTTGACAGGGGCGAACACCGGGGAGCTGTTTTTT. The entire variable domain, with the rest obtained from reference TRBV11-1 and TRBJ2-2, is as follows: EAEVAQSPRYKITEKSQAVAFWCDPISGHATLYWYRQILGQGPELLVQFQDESVVDDSQLPKDRFSAERLKGVDSTLKIQPAELGDSAMYLCASSLTGANTGELFFGEGSRLTVL.

V is TRBV12-3 or TRBV12-4 and J is TRBJ1-2; weak D call: TRBD1 (5 bases). V lost 3 bases and J lost 8, with 13 bases in between. There are 13 residues in the CDR3. The CDR3 nucleotides read TGTGCCAGCAGTTTTGGCCCGGACACAGGCTACACCTTC. This translates into CASSFGPDTGYTF.

V usage is TRBV5-1 and J usage is TRBJ2-7; tentatively, D is TRBD1 (6 bases). The V gene's germline CDR1 is SGHRS and CDR2 YFSETQ. The length of the CDR3 is 15 residues. V lost 0 bases to trimming and J lost 1 base, with 11 bases between them. CDR3 nucleotides: TGCGCCAGCAGCTTGGGGGCAGGGGCGTCCTACGAGCAGTACTTC. Protein product: CASSLGAGASYEQYF.

As to this clone: Mismatch with germline at one junction end may stem from a read error. The CDR3 reads CAGSPEGRHEQFF. CDR3 nucleotide sequence: TGTGCCGGCAGCCCCGAGGGGAGGCATGAGCAGTTCTTC. This chain connects TRBV9 to TRBJ2-1, with D possibly matching TRBD2 (6 bases). The germline V gene has CDR1 SGDLS and CDR2 YYNGEE. This CDR3 contains 13 residues.

J is TRBJ2-7 and V is TRBV19, with 7 positions matching TRBD1. Germline V CDR1 and CDR2: LNHDA, SQIVND (reference sequence). This CDR3 has 14 residues. J gave up 2 bases and V 3 bases, and 4 bases lay outside the gene matches. In DNA form, the CDR3 reads TGTGCCAGTAGTATCAAGGACAGGCCCTACGAGCAGTACTTC. Protein sequence: CASSIKDRPYEQYF.

The chain has TRBV15 and TRBJ2-2; a possible D gene is TRBD1 (6 bases). Trimming took off 3 bases at V and 1 base at J, with 15 bases between the two ends. The CDR3 sequence is 17 residues long. CDR1 is LNHNV, CDR2 YYDKDF, per germline (reference sequence). The CDR3 nucleotides read TGTGCCACCAGCAGCTCCGCCAGGACAGTGAACACCGGGGAGCTGTTTTTT. This sequence encodes CATSSSARTVNTGELFF.

J is TRBJ2-3 and V is TRBV5-1, with a possible D match to TRBD1 (6 bases). The length of the CDR3 is 14 residues. The germline V gene has CDR1 SGHRS and CDR2 YFSETQ. V shed 4 bases and J shed 6 bases, with 15 bases lying between them. The CDR3 here is CASSPDSPADTQYF. CDR3 sequence (DNA): TGCGCCAGCAGCCCGGACAGCCCTGCGGATACGCAGTATTTT.

This sequence joins TRBV5-1 and TRBJ2-1; D is perhaps TRBD1 (5 bases). Trimming removed 5 bases from V and 5 bases from J, with 11 bases in between. The germline V gene encodes CDR1 SGHRS and CDR2 YFSETQ. The CDR3 is made up of 13 amino acids. In DNA form, the CDR3 reads TGCGCCAGCAGAAGGGGTGTCGACAATGAGCAGTTCTTC. Amino acid sequence: CASRRGVDNEQFF.

V is TRBV28 and J is TRBJ1-2; 7 positions match TRBD1. After removal of 3 bases from V and 0 bases from J, the junction contained 25 bases not matched to a gene. The CDR3 runs to 22 residues. Germline CDR1 and CDR2: MDHEN and SYDVKM. The CDR3 region is CASSFLRTSEPTGHDANYGYTF. The CDR3 coding sequence is TGTGCCAGCAGTTTCCTTCGGACTTCGGAGCCGACAGGGCACGATGCTAACTATGGCTACACCTTC.